This T cell receptor (beta chain) was documented in a study of metastatic and nonmetastatic thyroid tumors. Study conclusions and caveats: Versus benign nodules, malignant thyroid tumors reportedly had significantly higher TCR beta diversity, in blood and tumor.

Methods used by the authors: The study took CDR3 differences across clinicopathological groups and made a distant-metastasis classifier for papillary thyroid cancer from them. TCRdb reassembled clones from the PCR reads with MiXCR. TCRdb, not the authors, supplied the V and J calls. The sample holds tens of thousands of clones; 25% to 35% are singletons and the top ten take 7.8%. Not a single patient had been given any form of treatment at any point before undergoing thyroid surgery. Germline loops: CDR1 SGHRS, CDR2 YFSETQ. The CDR3 covers 12 residues. For this clone: Its cognate antigen is unknown. The junction shows a germline mismatch at one end, possibly a read error.

This TCR came from a female donor with papillary thyroid cancer or a benign thyroid nodule (not recorded which). Some clones in this sample may be carry-over from other donors' samples. Sequenced input: blood. The rearrangement joins TRBV5-1 to TRBJ2-7; D is unclear. The CDR3 nucleotides are TGCGCCAGCAGCTTGGGCCGATACGAGCAGGACTTC. Protein sequence: CASSLGRYEQDF. Using reference TRBV5-1 and TRBJ2-7 for the parts outside the CDR3, the full variable domain is KAGVTQTPRYLIKTRGQQVTLSCSPISGHRSVSWYQQTPGQGLQFLFEYFSETQRNKGNFPGRFSGRQFSNSRSEMNVSTLELGDSALYLCASSLGRYEQDFGPGTRLTVT.